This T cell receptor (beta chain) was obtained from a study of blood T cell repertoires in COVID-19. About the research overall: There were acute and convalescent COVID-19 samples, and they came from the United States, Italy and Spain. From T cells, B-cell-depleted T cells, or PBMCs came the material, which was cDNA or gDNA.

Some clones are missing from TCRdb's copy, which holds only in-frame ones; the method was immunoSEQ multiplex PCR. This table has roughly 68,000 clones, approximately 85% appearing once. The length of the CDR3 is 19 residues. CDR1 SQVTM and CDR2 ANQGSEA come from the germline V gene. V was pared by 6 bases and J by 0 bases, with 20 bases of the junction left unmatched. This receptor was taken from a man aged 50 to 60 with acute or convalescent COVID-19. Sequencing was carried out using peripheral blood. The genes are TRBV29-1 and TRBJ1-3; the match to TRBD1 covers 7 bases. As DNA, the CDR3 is TGCAGCGTACGCCTGTGGGACCCTCGAGGGGGCCTCTCTGGAAACACCATATATTTT. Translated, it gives CSVRLWDPRGGLSGNTIYF.